What follows are 9 T cell receptor beta chains derived from one specimen sequenced in a study of T cell responses to AZD1222 COVID-19 vaccine. Repertoires were generated with immunoSEQ multiplex PCR, while TCRdb's copy carries only in-frame clones and drops some. The sample records under 150,000 clones, about 93% being singletons. Sequencing was performed on peripheral blood, taken on day 0 of AZD1222 vaccination. These TCRs come from an adult in good health.

In its sample, this clone was seen a few times. This sample also contains other DNA sequences that code for the same CDR3. The rearrangement uses TRBV19 and TRBJ1-5; D is undetermined. The CDR3 has 13 residues. V shed 3 bases and J shed 4 bases, with 7 bases lying between them. The germline CDR1 and CDR2 sequences are LNHDA and SQIVND (reference sequence). CDR3 coding DNA: TGTGCCAGTAGTATCGAGGGAAATCAGCCCCAGCATTTT. It yields the protein CASSIEGNQPQHF. The whole variable domain, filled in from reference TRBV19 and TRBJ1-5, reads DGGITQSPKYLFRKEGQNVTLSCEQNLNHDAMYWYRQDPGQGLRLIYYSQIVNDFQKGDIAEGYSVSREKKESFPLTVTSAQKNPTAFYLCASSIEGNQPQHFGDGTRLSIL.

The gene calls are TRBV19 and TRBJ1-5, with 7 bases matching TRBD1. Germline CDR1 and CDR2: LNHDA and SQIVND (reference sequence). V gave up 5 bases and J gave up 4 bases; unmatched junction bases: 8. The CDR3 loop spans 15 amino acids. For the CDR3, the DNA is TGTGCCAGTAGTCCGTCCGGGACAGCGAATCAGCCCCAGCATTTT. Its translation is CASSPSGTANQPQHF.

This chain links TRBV4-3 with TRBJ1-3; D is uncertain. This CDR3 contains 13 residues. V lost 1 base and J lost 0, with 1 base in between. Germline V lookup: CDR1 LGHNA, CDR2 YSLEER. Here the CDR3 DNA reads TGCGCCAGCAGCCAAGCCTCTGGAAACACCATATATTTT. Amino acids: CASSQASGNTIYF.

This chain connects TRBV4-3 to TRBJ2-7; 9 bases are shared with TRBD1. The CDR3 is 14 amino acids. From germline, CDR1 is LGHNA and CDR2 YSLEER. V dropped 3 bases and J dropped 1; count of bases not matched to a gene: 1. The DNA of the CDR3 is TGCGCCAGCAGCCAGGGACAGGGTTCCTACGAGCAGTACTTC. It translates to CASSQGQGSYEQYF.

This sequence joins TRBV5-1 and TRBJ2-3; 7 nucleotides line up with TRBD1. The V gene end was trimmed by 3 bases and the J gene end by 2 bases; junction bases not matched to a gene: 6. This CDR3 contains 15 residues. Per germline, CDR1 SGHRS and CDR2 YFSETQ. CDR3 sequence: CASSSGQSPTDTQYF. CDR3 bases: TGCGCCAGCAGCTCGGGACAGAGTCCCACAGATACGCAGTATTTT.

The chain recombines TRBV28 with TRBJ1-5, with no clear D. Germline V gives CDR1 MDHEN, CDR2 SYDVKM. This CDR3 spans 12 amino acids. The germline V and J ends were trimmed by 5 bases and 1 base, with 3 bases remaining between them. The CDR3 nucleotides read TGTGCCAGCAGTAGGAGCAATCAGCCCCAGCATTTT. This encodes CASSRSNQPQHF.

The chain employs TRBV7-9 and TRBJ1-6; the D gene is possibly TRBD1 (5 bases). The CDR3 covers 17 residues. Germline V gene data show CDR1 as SEHNR and CDR2 as FQNEAQ (reference sequence). Trimming pared 8 bases from V and 7 bases from J, leaving 24 bases between. The CDR3 coding sequence is TGTGCCAGCGCCCGGGTTCAAGGGGTTGGCATAAATTCACCCCTCCACTTT. As protein: CASARVQGVGINSPLHF.

The J gene is TRBJ2-5, the V gene TRBV7-6; 10 nucleotides match TRBD2. CDR1 is SGHVS and CDR2 is FNYEAQ in the germline V gene. V lost 5 bases to trimming and J lost 2 bases; unmatched junction nucleotides: 8. This CDR3 contains 16 residues. The CDR3 loop is CASSLPSGSRQETQYF. The CDR3 nucleotides are TGTGCCAGCAGCCTCCCTAGCGGGAGCCGACAAGAGACCCAGTACTTC.

The V and J genes are TRBV7-9 and TRBJ1-2; weak D call: TRBD1 (5 bases). Germline lookup yields CDR1 SEHNR and CDR2 FQNEAQ (reference sequence). Trimming removed 5 bases from V and 3 bases from J, with 10 bases in between. CDR3 length: 13 residues. The CDR3 spells CASSPGTHYGYTF. CDR3 DNA: TGTGCCAGCAGCCCCGGGACTCACTATGGCTACACCTTC.